The 21 T cell receptor beta chains given below trace back to one sample, sequenced in a study of CD8 T cells in ankylosing spondylitis. MiXCR was run by TCRdb on the 5' RACE reads, yielding one entry per CDR3 protein. The table shows fewer than 500,000 distinct CDR3 sequences, with 20% to 25% occurring only once. Study-wide findings and caveats: About 8 highly homologous variants made up a TCR beta motif, and this motif appeared characteristic of ankylosing spondylitis blood.

No antigen is known for these receptors. The sequenced sample consisted of blood, either unsorted or a sorted T cell fraction (not recorded which). Receptors were obtained from a male donor with ankylosing spondylitis.

At least ten counts were recorded for this clonotype. This chain joins TRBV4-3 and TRBJ2-2; a weak D match, TRBD2 (6 bases). Germline V CDR1 and CDR2: LGHNA, YSLEER. V shed 4 bases and J shed 2 bases, with 11 bases lying between them. CDR3 length: 15 amino acids. The chain's CDR3 is CASSLEGSNTGELFF. The CDR3 coding sequence is TGCGCCAGCAGCCTGGAGGGCAGTAACACCGGGGAGCTGTTTTTT.

This chain connects TRBV27 to TRBJ1-1; D may be TRBD1 (5 bases). Trimming took off 3 bases at V and 4 bases at J, with 12 bases between the two ends. In germline, CDR1 is MNHEY, CDR2 SMNVEV (reference sequence). This CDR3 is built from 14 residues. The CDR3 protein is CASSFHNRGTEAFF. The CDR3 DNA is TGTGCCAGCAGTTTCCACAATAGGGGCACTGAAGCTTTCTTT.

The chain combines TRBV2 with TRBJ1-6; 8 nucleotides line up with TRBD1. There are 16 residues in the CDR3. Germline V lookup: CDR1 SNHLY, CDR2 FYNNEI. After removal of 5 bases from V and 0 bases from J, the junction contained 3 bases not matched to a gene. CDR3: CASSRTGISYNSPLHF. In DNA form, the CDR3 reads TGTGCCAGCAGTAGGACAGGGATCTCCTATAATTCACCCCTCCACTTT.

This clonotype was seen only a few times. The chain has TRBV5-6 and TRBJ1-2; D not certain. The CDR3 is 12 amino acids. Germline V gene lookup returns CDR1 SGHDT and CDR2 YYEEEE. Trimming pared 5 bases from V and 4 bases from J, leaving 9 bases between. The CDR3 DNA follows: TGTGCCAGCAGGTGGGGTCCCTATGGCTACACCTTC. Translating it yields CASRWGPYGYTF.

The rearrangement uses TRBV11-2 and TRBJ2-1; tentatively, D is TRBD1 (5 bases). Per the germline V gene, CDR1 is SGHAT and CDR2 is FQNNGV. The CDR3 is 15 amino acids. Trimming removed 1 base at V and 4 bases at J, with 11 bases between. DNA of the CDR3: TGTGCCAGCAGCTTAGTCAGGGCAGAGTACAATGAGCAGTTCTTC. Protein: CASSLVRAEYNEQFF.

The gene calls are TRBV18 and TRBJ2-7; 7 positions agree with TRBD1. The CDR3 is 16 amino acids. V lost 2 bases, J lost 3 bases, and 10 bases stayed unmatched. The germline gives CDR1 KGHSH, CDR2 LQKENI. The CDR3 coding sequence is TGTGCCAGCTCACCATTAGGGGGACAGATTTTCTACGAGCAGTACTTC. It specifies CASSPLGGQIFYEQYF.

The V gene is TRBV20-1, the J gene TRBJ2-7; 11 bases agree with TRBD2. CDR3 length: 16 residues. Germline-derived CDR1 and CDR2 are DFQATT and SNEGSKA (reference sequence). The V and J ends lost 0 bases and 4 bases, in that order; junction bases with no gene match: 8. The CDR3 protein is CSARDLRGLADYEQYF. CDR3 nucleotide sequence: TGCAGTGCTAGAGATCTTCGGGGACTAGCGGATTACGAGCAGTACTTC.

There are many counts of this clonotype. V usage is TRBV28 and J usage is TRBJ1-2; D not resolved. The germline V gene has CDR1 MDHEN and CDR2 SYDVKM. V was shortened by 4 bases and J by 1 base, with 10 bases between the two germline ends. CDR3 size: 14 residues. CDR3 sequence reads: CASSSSPLNYGYTF. Here the CDR3 DNA reads TGTGCCAGCAGTTCTTCCCCCCTTAACTATGGCTACACCTTC.

A single count supports this clonotype. The CDR3: CASSLIGDLDTQYF. CDR3 nucleotide sequence: TGTGCCAGCAGCCTGATAGGTGACTTAGATACGCAGTATTTT. The chain combines TRBV3-1 with TRBJ2-3; D unclear. The germline V gene encodes CDR1 LGHDT and CDR2 YNNKEL (reference sequence). Trimming took 4 bases from V and 5 from J, leaving 13 bases between them. This CDR3 comprises 14 residues.

Here the CDR3 DNA reads TGTGCCAGCAGCTTAGCGGGATGGGGCAATGAGCAGTTCTTC. Its translation is CASSLAGWGNEQFF. V is TRBV7-3 and J is TRBJ2-1; a possible D gene is TRBD2 (6 bases). In germline, CDR1 is SGHTA, CDR2 FQGTGA. The CDR3 has 14 amino acids. Trimming removed 2 bases at V and 6 bases at J, with 11 bases between.

CDR3 DNA sequence: TGTGCCAGCAGCTTTAGCGTGGCTGGAGCTTTCTTT. Its protein is CASSFSVAGAFF. V gene TRBV11-2 combines with J gene TRBJ1-1; D uncertain. V lost 3 bases, J lost 10 bases, and 12 bases lay in between. Germline V gene sequence: CDR1 SGHAT, CDR2 FQNNGV. This CDR3 has 12 residues. The variable domain in full, with the rest retrieved from reference TRBV11-2 and TRBJ1-1, is EAGVAQSPRYKIIEKRQSVAFWCNPISGHATLYWYQQILGQGPKLLIQFQNNGVVDDSQLPKDRFSAERLKGVDSTLKIQPAKLEDSAVYLCASSFSVAGAFFGQGTRLTVV.

There are a few counts of this clonotype. The rearrangement uses TRBV3-1 and TRBJ2-5; D is possibly TRBD1 (5 bases). The CDR3 runs to 15 residues. Per the germline V gene, CDR1 is LGHDT and CDR2 is YNNKEL (reference sequence). V shed 0 bases and J shed 5 bases, with 13 bases lying between them. This chain's CDR3 is CASSQDVRGFETQYF. The CDR3 region has the DNA TGTGCCAGCAGCCAAGATGTTAGGGGCTTTGAGACCCAGTACTTC.

This clonotype was recorded many times. The chain couples TRBV5-1 to TRBJ2-1; D is ambiguous. With 0 bases removed from V and 6 bases from J, the gap between germline ends came to 13 bases. This CDR3 region has 15 residues. Germline V gene sequence: CDR1 SGHRS, CDR2 YFSETQ. The CDR3, as DNA: TGCGCCAGCAGCTTGGACACGTTCCTAGGCAATGAGCAGTTCTTC. Translated, it gives CASSLDTFLGNEQFF.

The chain carries TRBV28 and TRBJ2-1; the match to TRBD2 covers 9 bases. The CDR3 consists of 15 residues. The V and J ends lost 6 bases and 14 bases, in that order; junction bases with no gene match: 17. CDR1 is MDHEN and CDR2 is SYDVKM in the germline V gene. CDR3 residues: CASSPIAGERWWEFF. CDR3 nucleotides: TGTGCCAGCAGCCCTATAGCGGGAGAGCGGTGGTGGGAGTTCTTC. The full variable domain, in which reference TRBV28 and TRBJ2-1 provide the parts outside the CDR3, is DVKVTQSSRYLVKRTGEKVFLECVQDMDHENMFWYRQDPGLGLRLIYFSYDVKMKEKGDIPEGYSVSREKKERFSLILESASTNQTSMYLCASSPIAGERWWEFFGPGTRLTVL.

The table lists this clonotype with a few counts. The V and J genes are TRBV5-1 and TRBJ2-3; maybe TRBD1 (5 bases). With 4 bases removed from V and 4 bases from J, the gap between germline ends came to 7 bases. CDR1 is SGHRS and CDR2 is YFSETQ in the germline V gene. This CDR3 is built from 12 residues. The CDR3: CASSVGPDTQYF. CDR3 DNA sequence: TGCGCCAGCAGCGTGGGGCCAGATACGCAGTATTTT.

This clonotype appeared a few times. This rearrangement joins TRBV7-8 to TRBJ2-7, with D unresolved. V lost 2 bases, J lost 4 bases, and 18 bases lay in between. Germline CDR1 SGHVS, CDR2 FQNEAQ. The CDR3 runs 16 residues. The CDR3 region is CASSLFNRQVLYEQYF. Here the CDR3 DNA reads TGTGCCAGCAGCTTATTCAATCGACAAGTACTATACGAGCAGTACTTC. Full variable domain (missing parts from reference TRBV7-8 and TRBJ2-7): GAGVSQSPRYKVAKRGQDVALRCDPISGHVSLFWYQQALGQGPEFLTYFQNEAQLDKSGLPSDRFFAERPEGSVSTLKIQRTQQEDSAVYLCASSLFNRQVLYEQYFGPGTRLTVT.

The gene calls are TRBV18 and TRBJ2-7; D possibly uses TRBD1 or TRBD2 (5 bases each). Trimming pared 3 bases from V and 2 bases from J, leaving 8 bases between. The CDR3 is made up of 13 amino acids. The germline gives CDR1 KGHSH, CDR2 LQKENI. The CDR3 here is CASSPGTPYEQYF. DNA for the CDR3: TGTGCCAGCTCACCCGGGACGCCCTACGAGCAGTACTTC.

This sequence joins TRBV7-2 and TRBJ2-5, with 12 bases matching TRBD2. With 5 bases clipped from V and 5 bases from J, the junction kept 6 bases outside the gene matches. The germline V gene has CDR1 SGHTA and CDR2 FQGNSA. The CDR3 has 15 amino acids. CDR3 nucleotide sequence: TGTGCCAGCAGCGAAAGACTAGCGGGAGATGAGACCCAGTACTTC. Translating it yields CASSERLAGDETQYF.

The V call is TRBV12-5, the J call TRBJ2-3; D not resolved. CDR1 is LGHNT and CDR2 is FRNRAP in the germline V gene. The V end lost 3 bases, the J end lost 4 bases, and 2 bases lay between the germline ends. The CDR3 totals 11 residues. CDR3 sequence reads: CASGLSDTQYF. CDR3 nucleotides: TGTGCTAGTGGTTTATCAGATACGCAGTATTTT.

This clonotype has more than one count but fewer than ten. The V call is TRBV27, the J call TRBJ2-1, with TRBD2 as a possible D gene (6 bases). Between the trimmed V and J ends, which lost 7 bases and 3 bases, there was a span of 13 bases. The germline gives CDR1 MNHEY, CDR2 SMNVEV (reference sequence). The CDR3 runs 14 residues. The CDR3: CASTGGTYYNEQFF. In DNA form, the CDR3 reads TGTGCCAGCACCGGCGGGACGTACTACAATGAGCAGTTCTTC.

The rearrangement joins TRBV28 to TRBJ2-5; 8 nucleotides agree with TRBD2. Germline CDR1 MDHEN, CDR2 SYDVKM. This CDR3 has 15 amino acids. With 6 bases clipped from V and 3 bases from J, the junction kept 9 bases outside the gene matches. The CDR3, as DNA: TGTGCCAGCAGCCGACCGGGACTAGGGGAAGAGACCCAGTACTTC. This encodes CASSRPGLGEETQYF.